Sequencing of this TCR beta chain was carried out in a study of control samples from healthy donors and cancer patients. The data were produced by immunoSEQ multiplex PCR, yet TCRdb's version contains in-frame clones alone and is incomplete. The sample lists just under 150,000 clones; 75% to 95% were seen once. V was clipped by 3 bases and J by 8 bases; unmatched bases: 2. Germline values: CDR1 SEHNR, CDR2 FQNEAQ (reference sequence). The CDR3 loop spans 15 amino acids. This clone was observed once. This rearrangement joins TRBV7-9 to TRBJ2-1; 15 positions match TRBD2. Sequencing was performed on blood. The source is a man aged 25-45 years in good health. The CDR3 is CASSFRTSGGDEQFF. In DNA form, the CDR3 reads TGTGCCAGCAGCTTTCGGACTAGCGGGGGGGATGAGCAGTTCTTC.